This entry describes one TCR beta chain. Its cognate antigen is unknown. This sample is drawn from a study of shared clonotypes between healthy human individuals. Authors' processing steps: Sequence data from immunoSEQ were junction-only and lacked quality scores; consequently, filtering differed. Sequenced by immunoSEQ multiplex PCR; TCRdb stores in-frame clones only, minus some. V and J calls and clone size follow that table, whereas D and trimming were derived from the DNA. The table records around 1,900,000 clones, around 93% of them present only once. The naive CD8 population came from CD45RO-negative cells selected for CCR7, without terminally differentiated effector memory CD45RA+ cells. Findings and limits, study-wide: The study found lower generation probabilities in non-shared clonotypes than in those shared by all four donors. Rarefaction exposed incomplete sorted-subset sequencing despite large depth. Larger estimated richness was generally recorded for naive subsets relative to memory subsets.

This clonotype originated in a man in his late teens or twenties in good health. Some clones in this sample may be carry-over from other donors' samples. Sequenced material: naive CD8+ T cells from PBMCs.

The chain's CDR3 is CASSSTSRYEQYF. The CDR3 DNA sequence: TGTGCCAGCAGTTCAACTAGCCGGTACGAGCAGTACTTC. The chain uses TRBV28 and TRBJ2-7; TRBD2 might be the D (6 bases). Germline V lookup: CDR1 MDHEN, CDR2 SYDVKM. This CDR3 is 13 amino acids long. Trimming removed 4 bases at V and 4 bases at J, with 11 bases between.